The 28 T cell receptor beta chains presented below share a single source sample, sequenced in a study of blood T cells in healthy people across ages. Together with a sample-barcoded 5' primer, a J-beta primer mix was included in a second PCR lasting about 7 to 11 cycles. TCRdb re-called the 5' RACE reads through MiXCR, storing one row per CDR3 protein. The data hold roughly 1.6 million distinct CDR3 sequences, with 30% to 40% observed a single time. Sample: blood. Source of these receptors: a woman aged 25 to 39 in good health.

CDR3 sequence: CASSRKSGGYNEQFF. CDR3 coding DNA: TGTGCCAGCTCAAGAAAGAGCGGGGGCTACAATGAGCAGTTCTTC. This chain joins TRBV18 and TRBJ2-1; 8 bases are a match to TRBD2. The V segment lost 5 bases and the J segment 3 bases; nucleotides outside the gene matches: 6. CDR1 is KGHSH, CDR2 LQKENI, per germline. This CDR3 has 15 residues.

There are many counts of this clonotype. The chain has TRBV7-2 and TRBJ1-2; D is ambiguous. CDR1 is SGHTA and CDR2 is FQGNSA in the germline V gene. V lost 2 bases to trimming and J lost 2 bases, with 9 bases between them. The CDR3 runs 14 residues. The CDR3 is CASSLYRANYGYTF. The DNA for the CDR3 is TGTGCCAGCAGCTTATATCGGGCGAACTATGGCTACACCTTC. Full variable domain (rest looked up from reference TRBV7-2 and TRBJ1-2): GAGVSQSPSNKVTEKGKDVELRCDPISGHTALYWYRQSLGQGLEFLIYFQGNSAPDKSGLPSDRFSAERTGGSVSTLTIQRTQQEDSAVYLCASSLYRANYGYTFGSGTRLTVV.

The rearrangement uses TRBV9 and TRBJ2-5; 7 nucleotides line up with TRBD1. The CDR3 has 14 residues. The trim removed 3 bases at V and 11 bases at J, leaving 13 bases unmatched. Germline-derived CDR1 and CDR2 are SGDLS and YYNGEE. This CDR3 reads CASSDRGQPYEQYF. As DNA, the CDR3 is TGTGCCAGCAGCGACCGGGGACAGCCCTATGAGCAGTACTTC.

This chain links TRBV7-9 with TRBJ1-2; the D is unclear. This CDR3 is 13 amino acids long. Germline CDR1 and CDR2: SEHNR and FQNEAQ (reference sequence). The DNA of the CDR3 is TGTACCACCCGGACTACCTCCACTTATGGCTACACCTTC. Its protein is CTTRTTSTYGYTF.

Concerning this clonotype: Mismatch with germline at one junction end may stem from a read error. The V and J genes are TRBV6-1 and TRBJ2-1; 7 positions agree with TRBD1. Germline assignment: CDR1 MNHNS and CDR2 SASEGT. This CDR3 has 13 residues. CDR3 DNA sequence: TGTGCCGGCAGAGGGACAGTCAACAATGAGCAGTTCTTC. Amino acids: CAGRGTVNNEQFF.

The chain joins TRBV7-2 to TRBJ2-1, with 9 bases fitting TRBD2. From germline, CDR1 is SGHTA and CDR2 FQGNSA. The CDR3 is 15 amino acids. Trimming took 7 bases from V and 1 from J; bases not matched to a gene: 5. The CDR3 DNA reads as TGTGCCAGCACCAAGAGCGGGGGGTCCTACAATGAGCAGTTCTTC. Its translation: CASTKSGGSYNEQFF.

The rearrangement links TRBV4-1 to TRBJ2-3, with D possibly matching TRBD2 (6 bases). V was clipped by 5 bases and J by 3 bases, with 15 bases between them. CDR3 size: 15 residues. Germline V gene lookup returns CDR1 MGHRA and CDR2 YSYEKL. CDR3 loop: CASSTQEGKTDTQYF. Here the CDR3 DNA reads TGCGCCAGCAGCACCCAGGAGGGGAAGACAGATACGCAGTATTTT.

This clonotype was counted between two and nine times. The rearrangement uses TRBV7-8 and TRBJ2-5; D gene uncertain. Deletions cut 0 bases from V and 1 base from J, with 6 bases between. In germline, CDR1 is SGHVS, CDR2 FQNEAQ. The CDR3 sequence is 14 residues long. This CDR3 reads CASSLAWVQETQYF. The CDR3 DNA sequence: TGTGCCAGCAGCTTAGCGTGGGTCCAAGAGACCCAGTACTTC.

This clonotype appeared many times. J is TRBJ2-7 and V is TRBV4-2; 9 bases match TRBD1. The CDR3 is 17 residues long. V trimming: 5 bases; J trimming: 3 bases; junction bases outside the gene matches: 14. Germline CDR1 LGHNA, CDR2 YNFKEQ. The CDR3 sequence is CASSASPGDRANYEQYF. The CDR3 coding sequence is TGTGCCAGCAGCGCGTCACCGGGGGACAGGGCGAACTACGAGCAGTACTTC.

The J gene is TRBJ2-7, the V gene TRBV6-6; maybe TRBD1 (5 bases). V gave up 3 bases and J gave up 0 bases, with 18 bases separating them. CDR1 and CDR2 from the germline V gene are MNHNY and SVGAGI (reference sequence). CDR3 length equals 17 residues. CDR3 DNA sequence: TGTGCCAGCAGTTATATTTCAGGGCTAGTAGGCTCCTACGAGCAGTACTTC. This gives the protein CASSYISGLVGSYEQYF.

This chain links TRBV20-1 with TRBJ2-1; TRBD2 matches 9 bases. Looked up from germline, CDR1 is DFQATT and CDR2 is SNEGSKA (reference sequence). The V segment lost 0 bases and the J segment 4 bases; nucleotides outside the gene matches: 4. CDR3 length: 15 amino acids. CDR3 coding DNA: TGCAGTGCTAGAGATGGGACTAGCAGATACAATGAGCAGTTCTTC. Protein: CSARDGTSRYNEQFF.

This sequence joins TRBV11-2 and TRBJ1-1; possible D gene TRBD1, 6 bases. In germline, CDR1 is SGHAT, CDR2 FQNNGV. The CDR3 covers 14 residues. Trimming left V 5 bases short and J 8 bases short, with 18 bases between. The CDR3 here is CASSPWGTPAEAFF. The DNA of the CDR3 is TGTGCCAGCAGCCCCTGGGGGACACCGGCCGAAGCTTTCTTT.

The chain links TRBV6-5 to TRBJ1-1, with 7 bases matching TRBD1. V gave up 8 bases and J gave up 4 bases; unmatched junction bases: 7. The CDR3 has 13 residues. CDR1 is MNHEY, CDR2 SVGAGI, per germline. Written as DNA, the CDR3 is TGTGCCAGCGGGAAGGGGGCCAGCACTGAAGCTTTCTTT. It is translated as CASGKGASTEAFF.

This clonotype was picked up many times. The chain has TRBV5-1 and TRBJ2-3; 10 nucleotides match TRBD1. CDR1 and CDR2 from the germline V gene are SGHRS and YFSETQ. This CDR3 spans 15 amino acids. The junction had 3 bases not matched to a gene; V was cut back by 4 bases and J by 1 base. The CDR3 DNA follows: TGCGCCAGCAGCCCCGGGACAGGGGGCACAGATACGCAGTATTTT. This encodes CASSPGTGGTDTQYF.

The V call is TRBV30, the J call TRBJ1-5; maybe TRBD1 (6 bases). Germline CDR1 is GTSNPN and CDR2 is SVGIG (reference sequence). The CDR3 covers 12 residues. With 5 bases removed from V and 9 bases from J, the gap between germline ends came to 14 bases. The CDR3 spells CAWRSKGGPQHF. For the CDR3, the DNA is TGTGCCTGGCGATCAAAAGGGGGGCCCCAGCATTTT.

The rearrangement links TRBV6-6 to TRBJ2-1; 10 nucleotides align to TRBD2. CDR1 and CDR2 (germline): MNHNY, SVGAGI (reference sequence). Losses at the gene ends were 2 bases for V and 4 bases for J; bases not matched to a gene: 5. The CDR3 covers 16 residues. CDR3 region: CASSYGGTSAYNEQFF. The CDR3, as DNA: TGTGCCAGCAGTTACGGGGGGACTAGCGCGTACAATGAGCAGTTCTTC.

This clonotype occurred a few times. The chain is built from TRBV27 and TRBJ2-3; tentative D call: TRBD2 (5 bases). The germline V gene encodes CDR1 MNHEY and CDR2 SMNVEV (reference sequence). This CDR3 contains 16 residues. V lost 4 bases, J lost 5 bases, and 19 bases lay in between. The CDR3 DNA follows: TGTGCCAGCAGTTCCGAATTGAGAGGGAAAAGAGATACGCAGTATTTT. It specifies CASSSELRGKRDTQYF.

In its sample, this clonotype was seen a few times. This chain joins TRBV5-5 and TRBJ2-7; D may be TRBD2 (5 bases). Per germline, CDR1 SGHKS and CDR2 YYEKEE (reference sequence). V lost 2 bases and J lost 2, with 11 bases in between. The CDR3 sequence is 14 residues long. In nucleotides, the CDR3 is TGTGCCAGCAGCTTTGTCCCGGGGACCTACGAGCAGTACTTC. It specifies CASSFVPGTYEQYF.

This chain links TRBV5-1 with TRBJ2-7; D is perhaps TRBD1 (6 bases). This CDR3 region has 14 residues. Germline lookup yields CDR1 SGHRS and CDR2 YFSETQ. V was shortened by 4 bases and J by 7 bases, with 18 bases between the two germline ends. The CDR3 region has the DNA TGCGCCAGCAGCAGAACACAACAGGGTGGGGAGCAGTACTTC. Translation gives CASSRTQQGGEQYF.

The chain links TRBV5-4 to TRBJ2-1; TRBD1 agrees at 8 bases. Germline assignment: CDR1 SGHNT and CDR2 YYREEE (reference sequence). This CDR3 contains 16 residues. Unmatched junction bases numbered 7, after V lost 1 base and J lost 4 bases. The CDR3: CASSLMSGGTYNEQFF. In DNA form, the CDR3 reads TGTGCCAGCAGCTTGATGTCAGGGGGCACTTACAATGAGCAGTTCTTC.

This clonotype occurred a few times. A junction boundary mismatches the germline segment, possibly from a read error. V gene TRBV29-1 combines with J gene TRBJ2-3; D is perhaps TRBD1 (5 bases). There are 14 residues in the CDR3. In germline, CDR1 is SQVTM, CDR2 ANQGSEA. The CDR3 nucleotides are TGCAGCTCTCGTGGACAAACCAGCACAGATACGCGGTATTTT. This gives the protein CSSRGQTSTDTRYF.

V usage is TRBV6-2 or TRBV6-3 and J usage is TRBJ2-1, with 10 bases that match TRBD1. Trimming cost V 5 bases and J 8 bases; bases outside gene matches: 9. The CDR3 covers 15 residues. Germline V gene data show CDR1 as MNHEY and CDR2 as SVGEGT. CDR3 nucleotide sequence: TGTGCCAGCAGTCGATGGGGACAGGGGATCCATGAGCAGTTCTTC. Translated: CASSRWGQGIHEQFF.

The rearrangement uses TRBV4-2 and TRBJ2-3; 8 bases agree with TRBD2. Trimming removed 0 bases from V and 5 bases from J; junction bases left unmatched: 4. Germline loops: CDR1 LGHNA, CDR2 YNFKEQ. The CDR3 has 15 residues. The DNA for the CDR3 is TGTGCCAGCAGCCAAGAACGGGGGGGCATAGATACGCAGTATTTT. Protein product: CASSQERGGIDTQYF.

The chain links TRBV15 to TRBJ2-6, with D perhaps matching TRBD2 (6 bases). V lost 6 bases to trimming and J lost 0 bases, with 27 bases between them. Germline values: CDR1 LNHNV, CDR2 YYDKDF (reference sequence). The CDR3 contains 21 residues. In DNA, the CDR3 is TGTGCCACCAGTCCCGGGAAAGCAGGAATAGCCGGGAGCTCTGGGGCCAACGTCCTGACTTTC. The encoded protein is CATSPGKAGIAGSSGANVLTF. Full variable domain (missing parts from reference TRBV15 and TRBJ2-6): DAMVIQNPRYQVTQFGKPVTLSCSQTLNHNVMYWYQQKSSQAPKLLFHYYDKDFNNEADTPDNFQSRRPNTSFCFLDIRSPGLGDTAMYLCATSPGKAGIAGSSGANVLTFGAGSRLTVL.

V is TRBV5-1 and J is TRBJ2-1, with D perhaps being TRBD1 or TRBD2 (5 bases each). This CDR3 is 15 amino acids long. Germline CDR1 and CDR2: SGHRS and YFSETQ. Deletions cut 0 bases from V and 6 bases from J, with 13 bases between. CDR3 sequence (DNA): TGCGCCAGCAGCTTGGGAGGGGATGTGGGCAATGAGCAGTTCTTC. Its translation: CASSLGGDVGNEQFF.

The chain uses TRBV7-3 and TRBJ2-3; D is possibly TRBD2 (6 bases). CDR1 is SGHTA and CDR2 is FQGTGA in the germline V gene. The ends were cut back, 5 bases at V and 0 bases at J, with 21 bases in the middle. The CDR3 length is 18 residues. The CDR3 bases are TGTGCCAGCAGCAAATGGGGAGCGGGCGGTTCTAGCACAGATACGCAGTATTTT. Its translation: CASSKWGAGGSSTDTQYF.

This chain connects TRBV27 to TRBJ2-1; D remains unclear. V gave up 6 bases and J gave up 6 bases, with 30 bases separating them. Germline V gene sequence: CDR1 MNHEY, CDR2 SMNVEV (reference sequence). The CDR3 has 19 residues. CDR3 protein: CASSRRSSYEAMVGNEQFF. Written as DNA, the CDR3 is TGTGCCAGCAGCCGAAGATCATCCTACGAGGCCATGGTCGGCAATGAGCAGTTCTTC.

The chain carries TRBV5-6 and TRBJ2-3; TRBD2 might be the D (6 bases). Trimming cost V 4 bases and J 1 base, with 16 bases left between them. CDR3 length equals 16 residues. CDR1 and CDR2 (germline): SGHDT, YYEEEE. The CDR3 coding sequence is TGTGCCAGCAGCAACATAGCGGATCTAGGCACAGATACGCAGTATTTT. Its protein is CASSNIADLGTDTQYF.